What follows describes a single T cell receptor (beta chain). This sample stems from a study of cytomegalovirus exposure and HLA in healthy donors. In germline, CDR1 is SGHAT, CDR2 FQNNGV. Trimming took off 6 bases at V and 3 bases at J, with 26 bases between the two ends. The CDR3 spans 18 residues. The PCR contained 60 Vbeta and 13 Jbeta primers. The assay was immunoSEQ multiplex PCR, and TCRdb's table has in-frame clones only and misses some. The sample carries 150,000 to 170,000 clones, approximately 80% recorded once. This rearrangement joins TRBV11-2 to TRBJ1-1; TRBD1 is a possible D gene (6 bases). The sample comprised PBMCs. This receptor was taken from a woman in her 40s in good health and CMV-seropositive. The DNA of the CDR3 is TGTGCCAGCAGAAAAAAGGGGGGGGTCATCTTGGGGTACACTGAAGCTTTCTTT. Translating it yields CASRKKGGVILGYTEAFF.